The 9 T cell receptor beta chains presented below share a single source sample, sequenced in a study of blood T cell repertoires in COVID-19. Produced via immunoSEQ multiplex PCR; TCRdb's table is partial and in-frame only. The data hold about 68,000 clones, with 84% observed a single time. The specimen sequenced was peripheral blood. The source is a man between 50 and 59 years old with active COVID-19.

This clone has just one count. This chain uses TRBV18 with TRBJ2-4, with unresolved D. CDR3 length: 14 amino acids. The ends were cut back, 0 bases at V and 5 bases at J, with 8 bases in the middle. The V gene's germline CDR1 is KGHSH and CDR2 LQKENI. CDR3 sequence reads: CASSPPVGQNIQYF. The DNA for the CDR3 is TGTGCCAGCTCACCACCCGTTGGCCAAAACATTCAGTACTTC.

V is TRBV6-5 and J is TRBJ1-1; no clear D. The CDR3 is made up of 13 amino acids. Trimming cost V 2 bases and J 2 bases, with 6 bases left between them. CDR1 and CDR2 from the germline V gene are MNHEY and SVGAGI. CDR3 in DNA: TGTGCCAGCAGTTACAAAAGCAACACTGAAGCTTTCTTT. It codes for CASSYKSNTEAFF.

This clone was observed a handful of times. V and J are TRBV5-1 and TRBJ2-7; weak D call: TRBD1 (6 bases). Between the trimmed V and J ends, which lost 4 bases and 3 bases, there was a span of 8 bases. CDR3 length equals 12 residues. Germline lookup yields CDR1 SGHRS and CDR2 YFSETQ. The CDR3 loop is CASSEQGYEQYF. The CDR3 DNA is TGCGCCAGCAGCGAACAGGGCTACGAGCAGTACTTC.

CDR3 region: CASSFARGLYYGANVLTF. The CDR3 DNA is TGTGCCAGCAGCTTTGCCAGGGGGCTGTATTATGGGGCCAACGTCCTGACTTTC. The gene calls are TRBV5-4 and TRBJ2-6; 8 nucleotides agree with TRBD1. This CDR3 contains 18 residues. CDR1 and CDR2 (germline): SGHNT, YYREEE (reference sequence). V dropped 2 bases and J dropped 3; count of bases not matched to a gene: 10.

The rearrangement links TRBV7-9 to TRBJ2-1; D might be TRBD1 (6 bases). In germline, CDR1 is SEHNR, CDR2 FQNEAQ (reference sequence). This CDR3 comprises 15 residues. V shed 6 bases and J shed 0 bases, with 12 bases lying between them. The CDR3 coding sequence is TGTGCCAGCAGGGGGACATTCCGCTCCTACAATGAGCAGTTCTTC. It yields the protein CASRGTFRSYNEQFF.

The rearrangement uses TRBV20-1 and TRBJ2-7; 7 bases align to TRBD2. The CDR3 sequence is 13 residues long. Germline V gives CDR1 DFQATT, CDR2 SNEGSKA (reference sequence). Trimming removed 3 bases from V and 6 bases from J; junction bases left unmatched: 8. The CDR3 sequence: CSASGGSLREQYF. The CDR3 DNA sequence: TGCAGTGCTAGTGGCGGGAGCCTGCGCGAGCAGTACTTC.

The chain carries TRBV7-9 and TRBJ1-6; D is perhaps TRBD1 (5 bases). Germline V gene data show CDR1 as SEHNR and CDR2 as FQNEAQ (reference sequence). The CDR3 totals 15 residues. Between the trimmed V and J ends, which lost 1 base and 4 bases, there was a span of 8 bases. The CDR3 DNA reads as TGTGCCAGCAGCTTAGGGACACCTTATAATTCACCCCTCCACTTT. It specifies CASSLGTPYNSPLHF.

This chain joins TRBV7-6 and TRBJ2-2; 12 positions match TRBD2. This CDR3 is 18 amino acids long. The V gene end was trimmed by 5 bases and the J gene end by 0 bases; junction bases not matched to a gene: 7. CDR1 is SGHVS and CDR2 is FNYEAQ in the germline V gene. The CDR3 here is CASSPLGLAGSNTGELFF. CDR3 DNA sequence: TGTGCCAGCAGCCCGTTAGGACTAGCGGGGTCGAACACCGGGGAGCTGTTTTTT.

The chain couples TRBV27 to TRBJ2-1; 8 bases line up with TRBD2. J was trimmed by 7 bases and V by 10 bases; bases with no gene match: 12. Germline V gene data show CDR1 as MNHEY and CDR2 as SMNVEV (reference sequence). CDR3 length equals 14 residues. The CDR3 DNA reads TGTGCCACCAGCGTCGGCGGGGGGAGTAATGAGCAGTTCTTC. It specifies CATSVGGGSNEQFF.